This entry lists 27 T cell receptor beta chains sequenced from one sample in a study of blood T cells in healthy people across ages. Combining a sample-barcoded 5' primer with a J-beta primer mix, a second PCR ran for about 7 to 11 cycles. TCRdb reanalysed the 5' RACE reads using MiXCR and keeps one entry per CDR3 protein. The sample lists 780,000 or so distinct CDR3 sequences, just under 25% occurring once. Another study also made use of these data, one on T cells of mothers and their children.

Sequenced input: blood. The receptors stem from a boy between 10 and 17 years old in good health.

The J gene is TRBJ2-2, the V gene TRBV4-1, with TRBD1 as a possible D gene (5 bases). The CDR3 contains 15 residues. CDR1 is MGHRA and CDR2 is YSYEKL in the germline V gene. The V end lost 3 bases, the J end lost 2 bases, and 10 bases lay between the germline ends. The DNA for the CDR3 is TGCGCCAGCAGCCAGGTGACAGACAACACCGGGGAGCTGTTTTTT. Protein sequence: CASSQVTDNTGELFF.

The chain combines TRBV20-1 with TRBJ2-7; 7 positions match TRBD1. The V segment lost 1 base and the J segment 0 bases; nucleotides outside the gene matches: 6. Germline V gene lookup returns CDR1 DFQATT and CDR2 SNEGSKA (reference sequence). The CDR3 is made up of 15 amino acids. The CDR3 bases are TGCAGTGCTAGAGTAGCCGGGACAGCCTCCTACGAGCAGTACTTC. Amino acids: CSARVAGTASYEQYF.

This clonotype was seen a single time. This chain links TRBV10-3 with TRBJ1-6; D gene ambiguous. This CDR3 has 12 residues. Germline CDR1 and CDR2: ENHRY and SYGVKD. The V and J ends lost 2 bases and 18 bases respectively, with 14 bases between them. The CDR3 spells CAISEEYGMTHF. The CDR3 nucleotides read TGTGCCATCAGTGAGGAATACGGCATGACCCACTTT.

The rearrangement links TRBV4-2 to TRBJ2-4; 12 bases match TRBD1. CDR1 LGHNA and CDR2 YNFKEQ come from the germline V gene. The CDR3 spans 17 residues. V shed 0 bases, J shed 7 bases, and the junction held 7 bases outside the gene matches. The CDR3 coding sequence is TGTGCCAGCAGCCAAGATCAGGGACAGGGGGCGCGTAACATTCAGTACTTC. Amino acid sequence: CASSQDQGQGARNIQYF.

Comments on this clonotype: A much larger clone differs from this one at a single base, so this may be a read error. The chain recombines TRBV4-3 with TRBJ2-7, with D maybe TRBD2 (5 bases). The J call may not be correct, given that the DNA end is closer to TRBJ2-1. CDR1 is LGHNA and CDR2 is YSLEER in the germline V gene. The CDR3 loop spans 16 amino acids. CDR3 sequence: CASSQDMAADYNEQFF. CDR3 coding DNA: TGCGCCAGCAGCCAAGATATGGCAGCGGATTACAATGAGCAGTTCTTC.

The sample holds a few counts of this clonotype. The gene calls are TRBV7-3 and TRBJ2-7, with unresolved D. The J call may be in error: the DNA end matches TRBJ2-1 better. Per the germline V gene, CDR1 is SGHTA and CDR2 is FQGTGA. The CDR3 spans 13 residues. The chain's CDR3 is CASSRLDLDEQFF. Written as DNA, the CDR3 is TGTGCCAGCAGCCGCCTGGACCTGGATGAGCAGTTCTTC.

The chain couples TRBV5-5 to TRBJ1-1; D ambiguous. CDR3 length: 16 amino acids. Trimming removed 1 base at V and 1 base at J, with 14 bases between. Germline lookup yields CDR1 SGHKS and CDR2 YYEKEE (reference sequence). CDR3 coding DNA: TGTGCCAGCAGCTTGAGATCGGGTCAGACGAACACTGAAGCTTTCTTT. Its translation is CASSLRSGQTNTEAFF.

V gene TRBV4-3 combines with J gene TRBJ2-1; 7 bases match TRBD2. Germline CDR1 reads LGHNA; CDR2 reads YSLEER. This CDR3 region has 19 residues. The J segment lost 3 bases and the V segment lost 0 bases, leaving 14 bases of the junction unmatched. This CDR3 is CASSQDLAVSTLGYNEQFF. CDR3 nucleotide sequence: TGCGCCAGCAGCCAAGATCTAGCGGTTTCGACGCTAGGCTACAATGAGCAGTTCTTC.

The chain employs TRBV6-6 and TRBJ2-2, with D unresolved. The germline V gene has CDR1 MNHNY and CDR2 SVGAGI (reference sequence). This CDR3 has 12 residues. The V end was cut by 4 bases, the J end by 6 bases, with 6 bases between. CDR3 DNA: TGTGCCAGCAGTTCTGCCTCCGGGGAGCTGTTTTTT. This codes for CASSSASGELFF.

The chain employs TRBV7-6 and TRBJ2-5; D uncertain. This CDR3 comprises 11 residues. Between the trimmed V and J ends, which lost 5 bases and 10 bases, there was a span of 11 bases. CDR1 SGHVS and CDR2 FNYEAQ come from the germline V gene. CDR3 protein: CASSDREVQYF. The CDR3 nucleotides are TGTGCCAGCAGCGACCGCGAGGTCCAGTACTTC.

This clonotype has more than one count but fewer than ten. The gene calls are TRBV20-1 and TRBJ1-6; D is ambiguous. The CDR3 consists of 12 residues. The V gene lost 5 bases and the J gene lost 8 bases, with 10 bases spanning the gap. Germline V CDR1 and CDR2: DFQATT, SNEGSKA (reference sequence). The CDR3 here is CSAPGGDSPLHF. As DNA, the CDR3 is TGCAGTGCTCCTGGCGGGGATTCACCCCTCCACTTT.

This clonotype has ten or more counts. The chain carries TRBV7-6 and TRBJ1-5; possibly TRBD1 for D (6 bases). Germline CDR1 and CDR2: SGHVS and FNYEAQ. Trimming took off 5 bases at V and 3 bases at J, with 11 bases between the two ends. This CDR3 region has 14 residues. The CDR3 bases are TGTGCCAGCAGCCAACAGGGACCCAATCAGCCCCAGCATTTT. This translates into CASSQQGPNQPQHF. Full variable domain (remainder filled in from reference TRBV7-6 and TRBJ1-5): GAGVSQSPRYKVTKRGQDVALRCDPISGHVSLYWYRQALGQGPEFLTYFNYEAQQDKSGLPNDRFSAERPEGSISTLTIQRTEQRDSAMYRCASSQQGPNQPQHFGDGTRLSIL.

J is TRBJ1-5 and V is TRBV20-1; D gene ambiguous. CDR1 DFQATT and CDR2 SNEGSKA come from the germline V gene (reference sequence). The germline V and J ends were trimmed by 0 bases and 4 bases, with 10 bases remaining between them. This CDR3 is 14 amino acids long. The CDR3 spells CSARDSPVNQPQHF. CDR3 nucleotides: TGCAGTGCTAGAGATTCGCCGGTTAATCAGCCCCAGCATTTT.

This clonotype came up once. V gene TRBV24-1 combines with J gene TRBJ1-1, with TRBD1 matching 8 bases. Germline-derived CDR1 and CDR2 are KGHDR and SFDVKD. Germline trimming cut 4 bases from V and 1 base from J; bases unmatched to any gene: 7. The CDR3 consists of 16 residues. Here the CDR3 DNA reads TGTGCCACCAGTGACTCAACCGGGACAGGGAACACTGAAGCTTTCTTT. Amino acid sequence: CATSDSTGTGNTEAFF.

This clonotype was detected ten times or more. This chain connects TRBV9 to TRBJ1-1; D may be TRBD1 (6 bases). CDR1 SGDLS and CDR2 YYNGEE come from the germline V gene. CDR3 length equals 13 residues. The V and J ends lost 0 bases and 3 bases respectively, with 6 bases between them. The chain's CDR3 is CASSVEGDTEAFF. CDR3 nucleotide sequence: TGTGCCAGCAGCGTAGAGGGGGACACTGAAGCTTTCTTT.

This clonotype was seen more than once but under ten times. The V call is TRBV7-9, the J call TRBJ2-3; 8 bases are shared with TRBD1. Trimming cost V 4 bases and J 0 bases; bases outside gene matches: 6. Germline lookup yields CDR1 SEHNR and CDR2 FQNEAQ (reference sequence). The CDR3 length is 16 residues. The CDR3 region is CASSSRTGPSTDTQYF. The CDR3 nucleotides are TGTGCCAGCAGCTCACGGACAGGGCCAAGCACAGATACGCAGTATTTT.

The chain combines TRBV29-1 with TRBJ2-7; the match to TRBD2 covers 12 bases. Germline CDR1 SQVTM, CDR2 ANQGSEA. This CDR3 has 16 residues. The J segment lost 0 bases and the V segment lost 0 bases, leaving 3 bases of the junction unmatched. DNA for the CDR3: TGCAGCGTTGAAGAACCGACTAGCGGGAGCTCCTACGAGCAGTACTTC. Translation: CSVEEPTSGSSYEQYF.

This chain links TRBV14 with TRBJ2-5; D is ambiguous. The tail of the sequence fits TRBJ2-1 better, so the J call may be wrong. The CDR3 totals 14 residues. The V gene's germline CDR1 is SGHDN and CDR2 FVKESK. CDR3 protein: CASSQDGIYNEQFF. The CDR3 region has the DNA TGTGCCAGCAGCCAAGACGGAATTTACAATGAGCAGTTCTTC.

In DNA form, the CDR3 reads TGCAGCGTTGAAGGTGGCACTAGCGGGACGCAAGAGACCCAGTACTTC. The encoded protein is CSVEGGTSGTQETQYF. This rearrangement joins TRBV29-1 to TRBJ2-5; 10 bases match TRBD2. The CDR3 length is 16 residues. Germline V gives CDR1 SQVTM, CDR2 ANQGSEA. Trimming took 1 base from V and 2 from J; bases not matched to a gene: 7.

This clonotype has more than one count but fewer than ten. The V call is TRBV6-2 or TRBV6-3, the J call TRBJ2-3; tentative D call: TRBD2 (6 bases). The CDR3 contains 11 residues. The V end lost 4 bases, the J end lost 9 bases, and 8 bases lay between the germline ends. Germline V gene lookup returns CDR1 MNHEY and CDR2 SVGEGT. This CDR3 reads CASSSSATQYF. DNA for the CDR3: TGTGCCAGCAGTTCTAGCGCAACGCAGTATTTT.

V is TRBV5-1 and J is TRBJ2-5; TRBD1 might be the D (6 bases). CDR3 length equals 14 residues. Germline CDR1 and CDR2: SGHRS and YFSETQ. V lost 2 bases to trimming and J lost 13 bases, with 21 bases between them. CDR3 amino acids: CASSFSDRPLEPYF. The CDR3, as DNA: TGCGCCAGCAGCTTCTCGGACAGACCCTTGGAACCGTACTTC.

This clonotype was counted a few times. This rearrangement joins TRBV28 to TRBJ1-5; tentatively, D is TRBD1 (6 bases). V lost 3 bases, J lost 4 bases, and 25 bases lay in between. This CDR3 has 19 residues. CDR1 is MDHEN and CDR2 is SYDVKM in the germline V gene. CDR3 region: CASSFDPLEPGGRNQPQHF. CDR3 nucleotides: TGTGCCAGCAGTTTCGACCCTCTCGAGCCCGGGGGGCGGAATCAGCCCCAGCATTTT.

This clonotype was seen a handful of times. This sequence joins TRBV29-1 and TRBJ2-1, with a weak D call TRBD1 (6 bases). CDR1 is SQVTM and CDR2 is ANQGSEA in the germline V gene. This CDR3 has 14 amino acids. Trimming took 3 bases from V and 9 from J, leaving 18 bases between them. The CDR3 nucleotides are TGCAGCGTTGACTATGAGGGGGTCTCGGGTGAGCAGTTCTTC. Encoded protein: CSVDYEGVSGEQFF.

This clonotype was detected a few times. This chain joins TRBV29-1 and TRBJ2-1; TRBD2 aligns across 14 bases. With 7 bases clipped from V and 9 bases from J, the junction kept 5 bases outside the gene matches. CDR3 size: 13 residues. Germline V lookup: CDR1 SQVTM, CDR2 ANQGSEA. The CDR3 nucleotides read TGCAGCGGGAGACTAGCGGGAGGGATTGAGCAGTTCTTC. Encoded protein: CSGRLAGGIEQFF.

The rearrangement joins TRBV20-1 to TRBJ2-3, with 7 positions matching TRBD1. Trimming at V came to 6 bases and at J to 1 base, leaving 1 base not matched to a gene. The CDR3 totals 12 residues. Germline assignment: CDR1 DFQATT and CDR2 SNEGSKA (reference sequence). CDR3 region: CSAQGGTDTQYF. CDR3 sequence (DNA): TGCAGTGCGCAGGGGGGCACAGATACGCAGTATTTT.

This clonotype was detected many times. This chain uses TRBV6-2 or TRBV6-3 with TRBJ2-7; TRBD1 might be the D (6 bases). The CDR3 consists of 14 residues. From germline, CDR1 is MNHEY and CDR2 SVGEGT. Deletions cut 2 bases from V and 0 bases from J, with 8 bases between. The CDR3 sequence: CASSYGGPSYEQYF. The CDR3 bases are TGTGCCAGCAGTTACGGGGGCCCCTCCTACGAGCAGTACTTC.

V is TRBV9 and J is TRBJ1-3; D not certain. Germline V gene sequence: CDR1 SGDLS, CDR2 YYNGEE. This CDR3 has 15 amino acids. Trimming removed 3 bases at V and 0 bases at J, with 10 bases between. CDR3 sequence: CASSDSGFSGNTIYF. In DNA form, the CDR3 reads TGTGCCAGCAGCGACTCAGGCTTCTCTGGAAACACCATATATTTT. The full variable domain, in which reference TRBV9 and TRBJ1-3 provide the parts outside the CDR3, is DSGVTQTPKHLITATGQRVTLRCSPRSGDLSVYWYQQSLDQGLQFLIQYYNGEERAKGNILERFSAQQFPDLHSELNLSSLELGDSALYFCASSDSGFSGNTIYFGEGSWLTVV.